Listed below are T cell receptor beta chains from one sample, sequenced in a study of T cells after yellow fever vaccination. One entry per CDR3 protein, called by TCRdb with MiXCR from the 5' RACE reads. The data contain 150,000 to 200,000 distinct CDR3 sequences, 5.5% to 8% of them singletons. Sequencing used CD4+ T cells sorted from PBMCs, obtained on the day of the first yellow fever vaccination. Source of these receptors: a man aged 18 to 30 who received the YFV17D yellow fever vaccine. CDR3s include the opening cysteine and the closing phenylalanine or tryptophan. The D gene is left open where the match is weak. The listing skips clone size in some rows; elsewhere it reads once, few, many or a size class.

TRBJ2-1 many TRBV7-9 NA TGTGCCAGCAGCCCACTAACAAATGAGCAGTTCTTC CASSPLTNEQFF
TRBJ1-3 NA TRBV12-3/TRBV12-4 TRBD1 TGTGCCAGCAGCCCCCGACAGGGAGGCGGAGACACCATATATTTT CASSPRQGGGDTIYF
TRBJ2-6 few TRBV5-4 TRBD2 TGTGCCAGCAGCCCGGGGGGGAGGGGGGCCAACGTCCTGACTTTC CASSPGGRGANVLTF
TRBJ2-3 NA TRBV5-1 NA TGCGCCAGCAGCTTGGTACTGACTCCTAGCACAGATACGCAGTATTTT CASSLVLTPSTDTQYF
TRBJ1-2 many TRBV20-1 NA TGCAGTGTCAAGCACTATGGCTACACCTTC CSVKHYGYTF
TRBJ2-1 many TRBV15 TRBD2 TGTGCCACCAGAGGGAAGCGGGGGGGCCGCGGTGAGCAGTTCTTC CATRGKRGGRGEQFF
TRBJ1-2 few TRBV7-9 TRBD1 TGTGCCAGCAGCGCGACACAGGGGGTGGGCTACACCTTC CASSATQGVGYTF
TRBJ2-5 many TRBV12-3/TRBV12-4 NA TGCGCCAGCAGCTTGGGACAAAACCAAGAGACCCAGTACTTC CASSLGQNQETQYF
TRBJ1-1 few TRBV5-4 TRBD1 TGTGCCAGCAGCTTGGGGGGACAGGGGGAATTAAGTGAAGCTTTCTTT CASSLGGQGELSEAFF
TRBJ1-5 many TRBV12-3/TRBV12-4 TRBD1 TGTGCCAGCAGTTTACTGGGACAGAGGAATCAGCCCCAGCATTTT CASSLLGQRNQPQHF
TRBJ2-7 NA TRBV11-2 TRBD2 TGTGCCAGCACTCTTGGGGGGCTAGCGGGGGTGCACGAGCAGTACTTC CASTLGGLAGVHEQYF
TRBJ1-3 NA TRBV20-1 TRBD1 TGCAGTGCTGCCTCCTCCGGGACAGGCTCTGGAAACACCATATATTTT CSAASSGTGSGNTIYF
TRBJ2-1 many TRBV4-1 NA TGCGCCAGCAGCCCGTATCCCCGGGGGCAGGGCAATGAGCAGTTCTTC CASSPYPRGQGNEQFF
TRBJ2-5 NA TRBV7-2 NA TGCTCAACCGGGGGACTTCGCGAGACCCAGTACTTC CSTGGLRETQYF
TRBJ2-3 many TRBV5-6 NA TGTGCCAGCAGTCTCCAGGGTCCTTGGAGCACAGATACGCAGTATTTT CASSLQGPWSTDTQYF
TRBJ2-1 few TRBV20-1 TRBD2 TGCAGTGCTAGAGTGGGAGGGACTAGCGGGGGCAATGAGCAGTTCTTC CSARVGGTSGGNEQFF
TRBJ2-5 many TRBV11-2 NA TGTGCCAGCAGCTTAACCAGTGAGACCCAGTACTTC CASSLTSETQYF
TRBJ2-1 NA TRBV12-3/TRBV12-4 TRBD2 TGTGCCAGCATCATCAGCGGGGGGGCCGCGAATGAGCAGTTCTTC CASIISGGAANEQFF
TRBJ1-2 NA TRBV3-1 NA TGTGCCAGCAGCCAAGGCTCCGGGACATATGGCTACACCTTC CASSQGSGTYGYTF
TRBJ2-1 many TRBV10-3 TRBD1 TGTGCCATCATGGCGGGACAGGGCCAAAGCTCCTACAATGAGCAGTTCTTC CAIMAGQGQSSYNEQFF
TRBJ2-5 NA TRBV12-3/TRBV12-4 NA TGTGCCAGCACTCCATCAGATATTAGAGGAGAGACCCAGTACTTC CASTPSDIRGETQYF
TRBJ2-2 many TRBV24-1 NA TGTGCCACCAGTGACTCTGGGTGGCTTAGGAACACCGGGGAGCTGTTTTTT CATSDSGWLRNTGELFF
TRBJ1-2 many TRBV7-9 NA TGTGCCAGCAGCCCGGGTGGGTATGGCTACACCTTC CASSPGGYGYTF
TRBJ1-4 few TRBV7-2 NA TGTGCCAGCAGCTCCGAGCTGGCAACTAATGAAAAACTGTTTTTT CASSSELATNEKLFF
TRBJ1-2 many TRBV20-1 TRBD1 TGCAGTGCTGTAAATCGGGACAGGGTGGACTACACCTTC CSAVNRDRVDYTF
TRBJ1-1 many TRBV27 NA TGTGCCAGCAGTTTACGCGAGGAGAACACTGAAGCTTTCTTT CASSLREENTEAFF
TRBJ1-1 many TRBV6-5 TRBD1 TGTGCCAGCTCTTGGGCAGGGGGCGCTTCTGGTGAAGCTTTCTTT CASSWAGGASGEAFF